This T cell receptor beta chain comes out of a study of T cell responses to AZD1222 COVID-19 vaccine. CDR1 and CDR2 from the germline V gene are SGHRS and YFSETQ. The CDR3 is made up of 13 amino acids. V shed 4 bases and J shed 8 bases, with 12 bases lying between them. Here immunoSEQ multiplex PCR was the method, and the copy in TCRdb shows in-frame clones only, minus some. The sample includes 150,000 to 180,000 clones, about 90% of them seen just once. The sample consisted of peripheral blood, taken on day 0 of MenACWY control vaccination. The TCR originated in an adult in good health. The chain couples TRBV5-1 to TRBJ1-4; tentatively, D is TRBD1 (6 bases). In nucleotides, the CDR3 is TGCGCCAGCAGCCGGACAGCTGGGGAAAAACTGTTTTTT. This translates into CASSRTAGEKLFF.